This TCR beta chain was recorded in a study of cytomegalovirus exposure and HLA in healthy donors. At the level of the study: An early release of data contained around 80 million unique TCRs, which came from HLA-typed donors.

From germline, CDR1 is DFQATT and CDR2 SNEGSKA (reference sequence). This CDR3 contains 11 residues. The PCR had 60 Vbeta and 13 Jbeta primers. The protocol was immunoSEQ multiplex PCR, while the TCRdb copy is restricted to in-frame clones and leaves out a portion. The sample has over 100,000 clones; roughly 77% are singletons. The chain employs TRBV20-1 and TRBJ1-1, with D uncertain. The sequencing input was PBMCs. The source of this sequence is a man aged 30 to 45 in good health and CMV-seronegative. The CDR3 protein is CRTSSNTEAFF. Written as DNA, the CDR3 is TGCAGAACATCGTCGAACACTGAAGCTTTCTTT.